Here is one TCR beta chain with its context. Its antigen remains unidentified. This record comes from a study of T cell responses to AZD1222 COVID-19 vaccine. Study results and limitations: At baseline, just a handful of AZD1222 recipients tested seropositive. Donors were chiefly white British, with a greater number of females, and clonal diversity was perhaps underestimated. Mapped onto spike, vaccine-associated CD4 TCRs spanned it and were dominant at 160-218 and 743-854. Unmutated variant regions are reportedly targeted by nearly half of spike-specific TCRs.

Looked up from germline, CDR1 is SGHTA and CDR2 is FQGNSA. The CDR3 sequence is 14 residues long. Trimming took 3 bases from V and 10 from J, leaving 15 bases between them. Clones were read by immunoSEQ multiplex PCR, and TCRdb kept only the in-frame ones, dropping some. The sample yields 100,000 to 120,000 clones, less than 95% seen once. The sequence came from an adult in good health. This specimen consisted of peripheral blood, obtained on day 0 of AZD1222 vaccination. The rearrangement links TRBV7-2 to TRBJ1-4, with D possibly being TRBD1 (6 bases). Here the CDR3 DNA reads TGTGCCAGCAGCTTGGAACAGGGTATTGCAAAACTGTTTTTT. Translated: CASSLEQGIAKLFF.